Each of the 21 T cell receptor beta chains below was sequenced from the same sample in a study of blood T cell repertoires in COVID-19. Libraries were prepared by immunoSEQ multiplex PCR; TCRdb keeps only in-frame clonotypes and omits some of them. The table has under 95,000 clones, around four fifths seen once. Sequencing input: peripheral blood. The receptors derive from a woman aged 80 or over with active or convalescent COVID-19.

A single count supports this clone. The chain couples TRBV2 to TRBJ1-2; 11 nucleotides align to TRBD1. Per germline, CDR1 SNHLY and CDR2 FYNNEI. The ends lost 5 bases at V and 2 bases at J; junction bases unmatched: 1. This CDR3 region has 14 residues. The CDR3 is CASSWDRGNYGYTF. Here the CDR3 DNA reads TGTGCCAGCAGTTGGGACAGGGGGAACTATGGCTACACCTTC.

The chain links TRBV29-1 to TRBJ2-1; 14 bases align to TRBD2. In germline, CDR1 is SQVTM, CDR2 ANQGSEA. J gave up 7 bases and V 7 bases, and 15 bases lay outside the gene matches. The CDR3 runs 17 residues. The CDR3 here is CSAEGTSGSSFRNEQFF. CDR3 coding DNA: TGCAGCGCGGAGGGGACTAGCGGGAGTAGTTTTAGGAATGAGCAGTTCTTC.

This clone occurred once. The chain combines TRBV6-1 with TRBJ2-7, with a possible D match to TRBD1 (6 bases). Germline V lookup: CDR1 MNHNS, CDR2 SASEGT. V gave up 2 bases and J gave up 6 bases, with 17 bases separating them. This CDR3 is 15 amino acids long. The DNA for the CDR3 is TGTGCCAGCAGTGAACAGGGGATATCGTTAGGCGAGCAGTACTTC. Translated, it gives CASSEQGISLGEQYF.

V gene TRBV7-8 combines with J gene TRBJ2-3; 7 bases align to TRBD1. The CDR3 covers 15 residues. Trimming cost V 4 bases and J 0 bases; bases outside gene matches: 4. Looked up from germline, CDR1 is SGHVS and CDR2 is FQNEAQ. The CDR3, as DNA: TGTGCCAGCAGCTGGACAGGTCCTAGCACAGATACGCAGTATTTT. This sequence encodes CASSWTGPSTDTQYF.

V usage is TRBV7-2 and J usage is TRBJ1-1; D ambiguous. V was clipped by 7 bases and J by 0 bases, with 12 bases between them. The CDR3 covers 14 residues. The germline CDR1 and CDR2 sequences are SGHTA and FQGNSA. This CDR3 reads CASILVGVNTEAFF. The CDR3 nucleotides are TGTGCCAGCATACTCGTCGGAGTGAACACTGAAGCTTTCTTT.

The chain employs TRBV2 and TRBJ2-5; 7 bases line up with TRBD2. The germline V gene encodes CDR1 SNHLY and CDR2 FYNNEI. The J segment lost 1 base and the V segment lost 3 bases, leaving 2 bases of the junction unmatched. The CDR3 length is 14 residues. CDR3 amino acids: CASSDGGSQETQYF. CDR3 sequence (DNA): TGTGCCAGCAGTGACGGGGGGAGCCAAGAGACCCAGTACTTC.

J is TRBJ2-7 and V is TRBV7-7; 10 bases match TRBD1. Trimming removed 5 bases from V and 3 bases from J; junction bases left unmatched: 4. The CDR3 has 14 residues. Germline V CDR1 and CDR2: SSHAT, FNYEAQ (reference sequence). In nucleotides, the CDR3 is TGTGCCAGCAGCCCGGGACAGGGGTTCTACGAGCAGTACTTC. Encoded protein: CASSPGQGFYEQYF.

The chain links TRBV6-2 or TRBV6-3 to TRBJ2-2; 9 positions match TRBD1. Germline V gene data show CDR1 as MNHEY and CDR2 as SVGEGT. The CDR3 runs 17 residues. With 5 bases clipped from V and 6 bases from J, the junction kept 13 bases outside the gene matches. The CDR3 sequence: CASSVTPGTGFPGELFF. The CDR3 DNA reads as TGTGCCAGCAGTGTTACCCCCGGGACAGGGTTTCCCGGGGAGCTGTTTTTT.

The sample holds a few counts of this clone. The V and J genes are TRBV6-5 and TRBJ1-2, with TRBD1 matching over 7 bases. In germline, CDR1 is MNHEY, CDR2 SVGAGI. V gave up 4 bases and J gave up 5 bases; unmatched junction bases: 7. The CDR3 contains 14 residues. CDR3 sequence reads: CASSLRQGLYGYTF. DNA of the CDR3: TGTGCCAGCAGTTTGAGACAGGGTTTGTATGGCTACACCTTC.

The rearrangement joins TRBV19 to TRBJ1-1, with D maybe TRBD1 (5 bases). Looked up from germline, CDR1 is LNHDA and CDR2 is SQIVND (reference sequence). Trimming took off 3 bases at V and 0 bases at J, with 11 bases between the two ends. This CDR3 contains 15 residues. CDR3 in amino acids: CASSIRRQMNTEAFF. Here the CDR3 DNA reads TGTGCCAGTAGTATCAGGCGACAGATGAACACTGAAGCTTTCTTT. Together with reference TRBV19 and TRBJ1-1, the CDR3 gives the full variable domain: DGGITQSPKYLFRKEGQNVTLSCEQNLNHDAMYWYRQDPGQGLRLIYYSQIVNDFQKGDIAEGYSVSREKKESFPLTVTSAQKNPTAFYLCASSIRRQMNTEAFFGQGTRLTVV.

V usage is TRBV9 and J usage is TRBJ1-6, with D hard to call. The CDR3 is made up of 16 amino acids. Trimming removed 4 bases at V and 0 bases at J, with 11 bases between. Germline CDR1 and CDR2: SGDLS and YYNGEE. This CDR3 is CASSTGWSSYNSPLHF. In DNA form, the CDR3 reads TGTGCCAGCAGCACTGGGTGGAGCTCCTATAATTCACCCCTCCACTTT.

This chain connects TRBV7-9 to TRBJ2-1; weak D call: TRBD2 (5 bases). V lost 4 bases and J 9 bases, leaving 7 bases between the germline ends. The CDR3 covers 11 residues. Per the germline V gene, CDR1 is SEHNR and CDR2 is FQNEAQ (reference sequence). CDR3 DNA: TGTGCCAGCAGCTCCCTAGCTGAGCAGTTCTTC. It codes for CASSSLAEQFF.

The V and J genes are TRBV10-3 and TRBJ2-7; weak D call: TRBD2 (6 bases). Trimming took off 0 bases at V and 6 bases at J, with 12 bases between the two ends. The CDR3 is 14 amino acids. Germline V CDR1 and CDR2: ENHRY, SYGVKD. CDR3 in DNA: TGTGCCATCAGTGAGTCCAGAGCGACTAGCGAGCAGTACTTC. Translated, it gives CAISESRATSEQYF.

The J gene is TRBJ2-3, the V gene TRBV9; 9 positions match TRBD2. The CDR3 has 16 residues. J gave up 0 bases and V 3 bases, and 5 bases lay outside the gene matches. Germline V gives CDR1 SGDLS, CDR2 YYNGEE. CDR3 in DNA: TGTGCCAGCAGCGAGAATCTAGCGGGGAGCACAGATACGCAGTATTTT. Its protein product is CASSENLAGSTDTQYF.

This sequence joins TRBV5-1 and TRBJ2-7; TRBD1 is a possible D gene (6 bases). Per germline, CDR1 SGHRS and CDR2 YFSETQ. This CDR3 has 15 residues. V was clipped by 4 bases and J by 0 bases, with 14 bases between them. CDR3 amino acids: CASSEFTGSSYEQYF. In nucleotides, the CDR3 is TGCGCCAGCAGCGAATTTACAGGGTCCTCCTACGAGCAGTACTTC.

V usage is TRBV5-6 and J usage is TRBJ2-7; D is perhaps TRBD2 (6 bases). The V end lost 4 bases, the J end lost 2 bases, and 16 bases lay between the germline ends. CDR1 is SGHDT and CDR2 is YYEEEE in the germline V gene. The CDR3 is 15 residues long. This CDR3 reads CASSVGLPLTYEQYF. CDR3 DNA: TGTGCCAGCAGCGTAGGACTACCCCTCACCTACGAGCAGTACTTC.

The genes are TRBV5-1 and TRBJ1-1, with 10 bases matching TRBD1. Germline-derived CDR1 and CDR2 are SGHRS and YFSETQ. The CDR3 is 16 amino acids. V shed 5 bases and J 5 bases; nucleotides not matched to a gene: 12. CDR3: CASSLDRGIRGTEAFF. Written as DNA, the CDR3 is TGCGCCAGCAGTCTGGACAGGGGGATTCGTGGAACTGAAGCTTTCTTT.

This chain connects TRBV9 to TRBJ2-7; D may be TRBD1 (6 bases). This CDR3 spans 15 amino acids. From germline, CDR1 is SGDLS and CDR2 YYNGEE. Trimming took off 0 bases at V and 5 bases at J, with 15 bases between the two ends. The DNA for the CDR3 is TGTGCCAGCAGCGTAGATGGTCAGGGGTGGAACGAGCAGTACTTC. Translating it yields CASSVDGQGWNEQYF.

This clone showed up just once. This chain connects TRBV20-1 to TRBJ2-1; no clear D. V was trimmed by 6 bases and J by 5 bases, leaving 5 bases between them. Germline V gene lookup returns CDR1 DFQATT and CDR2 SNEGSKA (reference sequence). The CDR3 loop spans 10 amino acids. The CDR3, as DNA: TGCAGTGCCAAAAACAATGAGCAGTTCTTC. It codes for CSAKNNEQFF.

The rearrangement links TRBV5-4 to TRBJ2-3; D may be TRBD2 (6 bases). Germline lookup yields CDR1 SGHNT and CDR2 YYREEE (reference sequence). CDR3 length: 16 amino acids. The V and J ends lost 4 bases and 5 bases respectively, with 20 bases between them. The CDR3 protein is CASSAAGTPPRDTQYF. In DNA, the CDR3 is TGTGCCAGCAGCGCAGCCGGGACTCCCCCCCGAGATACGCAGTATTTT.

V and J are TRBV20-1 and TRBJ1-5; D not resolved. The V end lost 3 bases, the J end lost 6 bases, and 12 bases lay between the germline ends. This CDR3 spans 13 amino acids. Germline values: CDR1 DFQATT, CDR2 SNEGSKA (reference sequence). The CDR3 coding sequence is TGCAGTGCTAGTGGAGTGGTTGGTCAGCCCCAGCATTTT. Residues: CSASGVVGQPQHF.